A single sample is the source of the 27 T cell receptor beta chains below, sequenced in a study of CD8 T cells in Susac syndrome. The authors reverse transcribed about 0.5 to 1 ug RNA with random hexamers. Via MiXCR, TCRdb re-called the immunoSEQ multiplex PCR reads, giving one row per CDR3 protein. This sample yields about 120,000 distinct CDR3 sequences, of which around 94% are seen a single time; 0.2% to 0.25% belongs to the top ten. Material: CD8+ T cells from PBMCs. The source of these receptors is a human donor with Susac syndrome.

The V call is TRBV5-1, the J call TRBJ2-1; D is possibly TRBD1 (5 bases). CDR3 size: 11 residues. Trimming left V 6 bases short and J 7 bases short, with 8 bases between. The germline CDR1 and CDR2 sequences are SGHRS and YFSETQ. This CDR3 reads CASINRNEQFF. The DNA of the CDR3 is TGCGCCAGCATCAACAGGAATGAGCAGTTCTTC.

This sequence joins TRBV4-2 and TRBJ2-1, with 7 bases matching TRBD1. V dropped 4 bases and J dropped 2; count of bases not matched to a gene: 5. CDR3 length equals 15 residues. CDR1 is LGHNA, CDR2 YNFKEQ, per germline. CDR3 bases: TGTGCCAGCAGCCGCACCCAGGGGGCCTACAATGAGCAGTTCTTC. It is translated as CASSRTQGAYNEQFF.

The chain employs TRBV25-1 and TRBJ2-7; TRBD1 matches 9 bases. This CDR3 contains 14 residues. The germline V gene encodes CDR1 MGHDK and CDR2 SYGVNS. Losses at the gene ends were 5 bases for V and 5 bases for J; bases not matched to a gene: 7. CDR3 bases: TGTGCCAGCAGTCCCCGGGACAGGGTACACGAGCAGTACTTC. It specifies CASSPRDRVHEQYF.

The CDR3 is CAWSFGTGSAEAFF. Here the CDR3 DNA reads TGTGCCTGGAGTTTCGGGACAGGCTCCGCTGAAGCTTTCTTT. V usage is TRBV30 and J usage is TRBJ1-1; 8 positions match TRBD1. V trimming: 2 bases; J trimming: 6 bases; junction bases outside the gene matches: 8. CDR1 and CDR2 (germline): GTSNPN, SVGIG (reference sequence). The CDR3 runs 14 residues.

The rearrangement joins TRBV13 to TRBJ1-2; the D gene is possibly TRBD1 (6 bases). CDR1 and CDR2 from the germline V gene are PRHDT and FYEKMQ (reference sequence). Deletions cut 0 bases from V and 8 bases from J, with 16 bases between. The CDR3 sequence is 15 residues long. CDR3 sequence: CASSLGLRTDRGYTF. The DNA for the CDR3 is TGTGCCAGCAGCTTAGGCCTAAGGACAGACCGAGGCTACACCTTC.

V and J are TRBV10-2 and TRBJ2-6; D may be TRBD1 (5 bases). CDR3 size: 15 residues. V lost 3 bases to trimming and J lost 6 bases, with 12 bases between them. Germline V CDR1 and CDR2: WSHSY, SAAADI. This chain's CDR3 is CASSDRVSTANVLTF. The CDR3 nucleotides are TGCGCCAGCAGTGACAGGGTCTCTACGGCCAACGTCCTGACTTTC.

The rearrangement links TRBV6-5 to TRBJ2-5, with D perhaps matching TRBD1 (5 bases). The germline V gene encodes CDR1 MNHEY and CDR2 SVGAGI. The CDR3 length is 14 residues. V was shortened by 2 bases and J by 4 bases, with 11 bases between the two germline ends. The CDR3 coding sequence is TGTGCCAGCAGTTACCGTGGGGCAGCAGAGACCCAGTACTTC. Amino acid sequence: CASSYRGAAETQYF.

The chain couples TRBV5-1 to TRBJ2-1; D remains unclear. V dropped 0 bases and J dropped 1 base, with 11 bases sitting between them. This CDR3 contains 16 residues. CDR1 and CDR2 from the germline V gene are SGHRS and YFSETQ. The CDR3 region is CASSLVGSSSYNEQFF. CDR3 bases: TGCGCCAGCAGCTTGGTAGGTAGCAGTTCCTACAATGAGCAGTTCTTC.

The chain uses TRBV6-2 or TRBV6-3 and TRBJ2-5; D may match TRBD1 or TRBD2 (5 bases each). Germline lookup yields CDR1 MNHEY and CDR2 SVGEGT. The CDR3 has 15 residues. V gave up 6 bases and J gave up 4 bases, with 18 bases separating them. The CDR3 bases are TGTGCCAGCAGAGATGATCCGGGACCGGGAGAGACCCAGTACTTC. It yields the protein CASRDDPGPGETQYF.

This clonotype was seen only a few times. This chain connects TRBV9 to TRBJ2-1; D unresolved. This CDR3 spans 13 amino acids. Germline V CDR1 and CDR2: SGDLS, YYNGEE. Trimming shortened V by 0 bases and J by 8 bases, and 9 bases separated the two germline ends. The CDR3 DNA reads as TGTGCCAGCAGCGTAGGTAGTCTCGATGAGCAGTTCTTC. It specifies CASSVGSLDEQFF.

The chain joins TRBV27 to TRBJ2-5, with D unresolved. CDR1 is MNHEY and CDR2 is SMNVEV in the germline V gene (reference sequence). With 6 bases removed from V and 3 bases from J, the gap between germline ends came to 5 bases. The CDR3 has 11 amino acids. Written as DNA, the CDR3 is TGTGCCAGCAGGAATGAAGAGACCCAGTACTTC. It specifies CASRNEETQYF.

The rearrangement links TRBV2 to TRBJ1-5, with D perhaps TRBD1 (6 bases). The CDR3 runs to 15 residues. Germline V gives CDR1 SNHLY, CDR2 FYNNEI. V lost 5 bases and J 0 bases, leaving 11 bases between the germline ends. The CDR3 DNA sequence: TGTGCCAGCAGTCACAGGGCCGATAGCAATCAGCCCCAGCATTTT. Amino acid sequence: CASSHRADSNQPQHF.

The rearrangement uses TRBV6-5 and TRBJ2-7; 9 nucleotides agree with TRBD1. Trimming at V came to 6 bases and at J to 4 bases, leaving 7 bases not matched to a gene. The CDR3 runs 14 residues. CDR1 and CDR2 (germline): MNHEY, SVGAGI. The CDR3 coding sequence is TGTGCCAGCAGCTGGACAGGGGCCGAATACGAGCAGTACTTC. This encodes CASSWTGAEYEQYF.

V usage is TRBV9 and J usage is TRBJ2-1; 7 bases line up with TRBD1. Losses at the gene ends were 0 bases for V and 4 bases for J; bases not matched to a gene: 4. Germline assignment: CDR1 SGDLS and CDR2 YYNGEE. The CDR3 sequence is 15 residues long. Here the CDR3 reads CASSVEGTVYNEQFF. The CDR3 DNA reads TGTGCCAGCAGCGTAGAGGGGACAGTGTACAATGAGCAGTTCTTC.

The chain combines TRBV12-5 with TRBJ1-1, with 8 positions matching TRBD1. The CDR3 extends over 13 amino acids. Germline CDR1 LGHNT, CDR2 FRNRAP. The V gene end was trimmed by 2 bases and the J gene end by 4 bases; junction bases not matched to a gene: 0. The DNA for the CDR3 is TGTGCTAGTGGTTTGACAGGGGGCACTGAAGCTTTCTTT. Translating it yields CASGLTGGTEAFF.

The V and J genes are TRBV10-3 and TRBJ1-2; D remains ambiguous. CDR3 length: 13 amino acids. V was shortened by 0 bases and J by 5 bases, with 7 bases between the two germline ends. Germline V gene sequence: CDR1 ENHRY, CDR2 SYGVKD. The DNA for the CDR3 is TGTGCCATCAGTGAGTCGGCACGATATGGCTACACCTTC. Amino acid sequence: CAISESARYGYTF.

Only a few counts were recorded for this clonotype. The rearrangement joins TRBV29-1 to TRBJ2-1; 7 bases are a match to TRBD2. This CDR3 comprises 14 residues. Germline V CDR1 and CDR2: SQVTM, ANQGSEA. V shed 2 bases and J 0 bases; nucleotides not matched to a gene: 1. The CDR3, as DNA: TGCAGCGTTGAAACGGGGGGCTCCTACAATGAGCAGTTCTTC. This translates into CSVETGGSYNEQFF.

The V and J genes are TRBV10-3 and TRBJ2-2; D not certain. The CDR3 has 16 amino acids. The germline gives CDR1 ENHRY, CDR2 SYGVKD. V lost 2 bases, J lost 1 base, and 11 bases lay in between. CDR3 sequence reads: CAISEAPLLNTGELFF. In nucleotides, the CDR3 is TGTGCCATCAGTGAGGCACCTCTACTGAACACCGGGGAGCTGTTTTTT.

This chain connects TRBV30 to TRBJ2-7; possible D gene TRBD2, 5 bases. Germline CDR1 is GTSNPN and CDR2 is SVGIG (reference sequence). This CDR3 is 14 amino acids long. Trimming left V 1 base short and J 0 bases short, with 10 bases between. The CDR3 spells CAWSGTASSYEQYF. CDR3 bases: TGTGCCTGGAGTGGGACTGCGAGCTCCTACGAGCAGTACTTC.

This chain joins TRBV11-2 and TRBJ2-7; the match to TRBD1 covers 7 bases. The CDR3 has 13 amino acids. V gave up 5 bases and J gave up 2 bases; unmatched junction bases: 3. Germline assignment: CDR1 SGHAT and CDR2 FQNNGV. CDR3 in amino acids: CASSLGTAYEQYF. The CDR3 bases are TGTGCCAGCAGCCTGGGGACAGCCTACGAGCAGTACTTC.

The V gene is TRBV13, the J gene TRBJ2-7; perhaps TRBD2 as D (6 bases). The V end lost 0 bases, the J end lost 4 bases, and 13 bases lay between the germline ends. In germline, CDR1 is PRHDT, CDR2 FYEKMQ (reference sequence). The CDR3 has 15 residues. The CDR3 loop reads CASSLGGGKEYEQYF. The CDR3 region has the DNA TGTGCCAGCAGCTTAGGGGGAGGAAAGGAATACGAGCAGTACTTC.

The chain links TRBV6-5 to TRBJ2-1, with a possible D match to TRBD2 (6 bases). Germline V gives CDR1 MNHEY, CDR2 SVGAGI. V dropped 8 bases and J dropped 0 bases, with 11 bases sitting between them. The length of the CDR3 is 14 residues. CDR3 nucleotide sequence: TGTGCCAGCGCACTAGCAAGCTCCTACAATGAGCAGTTCTTC. Translation gives CASALASSYNEQFF.

The V call is TRBV29-1, the J call TRBJ2-6; D uncertain. CDR1 SQVTM and CDR2 ANQGSEA come from the germline V gene. There are 15 residues in the CDR3. The ends were cut back, 1 base at V and 0 bases at J, with 7 bases in the middle. The CDR3 is CSVEVGASGANVLTF. The CDR3 DNA is TGCAGCGTTGAAGTCGGAGCCTCTGGGGCCAACGTCCTGACTTTC. The whole variable domain, remainder taken from reference TRBV29-1 and TRBJ2-6, is SAVISQKPSRDICQRGTSLTIQCQVDSQVTMMFWYRQQPGQSLTLIATANQGSEATYESGFVIDKFPISRPNLTFSTLTVSNMSPEDSSIYLCSVEVGASGANVLTFGAGSRLTVL.

The CDR3 is CASSLGKRETQYF. CDR3 nucleotides: TGTGCCAGCAGCTTAGGGAAGCGGGAGACCCAGTACTTC. This chain joins TRBV7-3 and TRBJ2-5, with D possibly TRBD2 on 5 matching bases. This CDR3 comprises 13 residues. CDR1 is SGHTA, CDR2 FQGTGA, per germline. Trimming pared 2 bases from V and 5 bases from J, leaving 9 bases between.

The V call is TRBV29-1, the J call TRBJ2-7; TRBD2 aligns across 16 bases. This CDR3 has 14 amino acids. Germline CDR1 reads SQVTM; CDR2 reads ANQGSEA. Unmatched junction bases numbered 3, after V lost 6 bases and J lost 4 bases. CDR3 sequence reads: CSVGTSGRGYEQYF. DNA for the CDR3: TGCAGCGTCGGGACTAGCGGGAGGGGGTACGAGCAGTACTTC.

This clonotype was seen once. The rearrangement uses TRBV12-3 or TRBV12-4 and TRBJ1-5; maybe TRBD1 (5 bases). This CDR3 has 15 residues. Trimming took off 3 bases at V and 11 bases at J, with 20 bases between the two ends. For the CDR3, the DNA is TGTGCCAGCAGTTTGGGATGGGGCAGGTTTGGGGCCCAGCATTTT. Translating it yields CASSLGWGRFGAQHF.

CDR3 loop: CASRSLENNEQFF. CDR3 nucleotide sequence: TGTGCCAGCAGATCCCTAGAAAACAATGAGCAGTTCTTC. The genes are TRBV7-2 and TRBJ2-1, with D unresolved. Trimming left V 6 bases short and J 5 bases short, with 11 bases between. There are 13 residues in the CDR3. CDR1 and CDR2 (germline): SGHTA, FQGNSA. Using reference TRBV7-2 and TRBJ2-1 for the parts outside the CDR3, the full variable domain is GAGVSQSPSNKVTEKGKDVELRCDPISGHTALYWYRQSLGQGLEFLIYFQGNSAPDKSGLPSDRFSAERTGGSVSTLTIQRTQQEDSAVYLCASRSLENNEQFFGPGTRLTVL.